The entry below describes one T cell receptor (beta chain). Its antigen is unknown. Compared with germline, one end of the junction differs, possibly owing to a read error. This entry is derived from a study of Graves' ophthalmopathy and Graves' hyperthyroidism (dated by TCRdb to 2016 to 2018). With regard to the full study: Peripheral blood was collected at initial diagnosis, before any treatment. The study used signatures of the TCR beta repertoire to tell Graves' ophthalmopathy apart from Graves' hyperthyroidism and to predict which patients would progress to ophthalmopathy. In total, 120 to 150 blood samples were TCR-sequenced: under 45 ophthalmopathy, some 80 hyperthyroidism and some 17 hyperthyroidism-to-ophthalmopathy patients. To explore V-J signatures that separate ophthalmopathy from hyperthyroidism, a discovery set of 95 to 100 patients was enrolled, consisting of approximately 45 with ophthalmopathy and 55 to 65 with stable hyperthyroidism. An independent validation cohort comprised 18 hyperthyroidism patients and some 16 patients who later progressed from hyperthyroidism to ophthalmopathy. In roughly six hyperthyroidism patients, the T-cell repertoire of thyroid tissue was compared with the T-cell repertoire of blood. Following sample collection, hyperthyroidism patients were given methimazole at a starting dose of 30 mg daily, and ophthalmopathy patients were given high-dose intravenous methylprednisolone. For training and testing, the roughly 97 patients in the discovery cohort were randomly divided in a 7:3 ratio.

Hyperthyroidism was considered stable if no progression to ophthalmopathy occurred within 18 months of follow-up. Hyperthyroidism patients were newly diagnosed, with disease duration under 2 months, and aged 18 to 65 years. Patients with other autoimmune diseases, uncontrolled infections, pregnancy or lactation were excluded from the study. Diagnosis was based on clinical symptoms, serum thyroxine, TRAb, thyroid ultrasound and orbital computed tomography. PBMCs were isolated from approximately 10 ml of fresh peripheral blood by Ficoll-Paque density gradient centrifugation. Total RNA was extracted using Trizol reagent, and RNA quality was checked on an Agilent 2100 Bioanalyzer. For repertoire sequencing, TCR beta CDR3 regions were amplified from RNA transcripts. The first round of RT-PCR was done with HTBI primers and the Qiagen OneStep RT-PCR kit, and was followed by a second round of multiplex PCR, then size selection and purification. Sequencing of the libraries was carried out on an Illumina HiSeq2000 in paired-end mode with 100 bp reads. In the authors' own workflow: Reads were processed with SOAPnuke, discarding reads with adapters, uncalled bases, mean Phred below 15, or no exact constant-primer or identifier match. High-quality paired reads were merged with COPE v1.2.5. Clonotypes were defined as unique nucleotide sequences and were aligned to IMGT TRB V, D and J references using MiTCR v1.1. Analysis was restricted to V-J combinations with a frequency above 0.0001, which covered roughly 99% of repertoires. For each V-J combination, a TCR clonal expansion and chaos score was defined as the ratio of F50 clonal expansion to chaos observed in the TCRdist matrix. Welch's t-statistics and random forest were used to narrow the features down to around twelve V-J combinations, which were then fed into a naive Bayes classifier. The Morisita-Horn index was used to measure how similar the thyroid and blood repertoires were. Through fastp at Q25 and MiXCR, TCRdb rebuilt clones from the public reads, retaining in-frame beta chains. For every CDR3 protein sequence, its rows merge into one entry that carries the most common genes and DNA. TCRdb, not the authors, supplied the V and J calls. This sample gives around 400,000 distinct CDR3 sequences in total; under 25% of them show up just once. Together, the top ten hold roughly 3% of the sample.

The CDR3 spans 16 residues, from the cysteine through the phenylalanine. Only the CDR3 part of the read is kept: 48 bases, read in frame from the first base. The paper as a whole reports these results and caveats: Most of the expanded thyroid clonotypes with a frequency above 0.001 were also detected in blood, and it was suggested that the thyroid immune response may be reflected by blood repertoires. In cross-validation, the 13-signature model distinguished ophthalmopathy from stable hyperthyroidism with around 86% sensitivity and 81.08% specificity, while in the test set the corresponding values were 80% and 75%. In validation, the model predicted ophthalmopathy progression with nearly 71% sensitivity and approximately 72% specificity; some 13 predicted patients were CT-confirmed with GO in a median of approximately six months. Sample size was not predetermined statistically, and investigators were not blinded to group allocation.

The sequence is built from TRBV12-3 or TRBV12-4 and TRBJ1-6, with no confidently assigned D gene. The TCR originated in a woman between 18 and 30 years old with stable Graves' hyperthyroidism. Donor details come from another sample of the same person, matched by shared clones. Sequenced input: peripheral blood. The CDR3 here reads CTSSLARPARSSPLHF. The bases read TGTACCAGCAGTTTAGCGCGTCCCGCTCGGAGTTCACCCCTCCACTTT.